This T cell receptor (beta chain) was retrieved from a study of lymphopenia after photon versus proton radiotherapy. Study results and caveats: In patients who died, overall survival fell as post-nadir TCR diversity dropped more. Oligoclonal CD8+ Temra expansion after nadir drove photon patients' diversity drop. Relative stability marked proton patients; photon patients lost diversity and naive cells. Survival link was tested only in deceased patients; proton benefit remains a possibility.

The V and J ends lost 4 bases and 1 base respectively, with 4 bases between them. Germline V gives CDR1 SGHVS, CDR2 FQNEAQ. CDR3 size: 12 residues. TCRdb's copy holds only in-frame clones and misses some; the assay was immunoSEQ multiplex PCR. Of tens of thousands of clones detected, roughly 87% appear once; the ten largest clones hold 2.2%. Remarks on this clone: The antigen is not known.

This receptor was obtained from a man aged 40-50 years with gastric cancer. Sample: peripheral blood, taken from a patient treated with photon-based radiotherapy. This sequence joins TRBV7-8 and TRBJ1-1; D not certain. The CDR3 sequence is CASSYRNTEAFF. CDR3 DNA: TGTGCCAGCAGCTACCGGAACACTGAAGCTTTCTTT.